The clone carrying this TCR beta chain showed up just a few times. A read error may account for a junction end that differs from germline. This CDR3 has 14 residues. Germline assignment: CDR1 ENHRY and CDR2 SYGVKD. The sample originates from a study of T-cell reconstitution after alpha-beta-depleted transplantation in children. Library preparation (for TCRbeta) was performed with unique molecular identifiers. TCRdb re-analysed the PCR reads in MiXCR, keeping a single row per CDR3 protein. This sample has approximately 980,000 distinct CDR3 sequences, with roughly 31% found just once. This rearrangement joins TRBV10-3 to TRBJ2-1; no clear D. The source of this sequence is a boy in the first two years of life who had a stem cell transplant for SCID, so the T cells may come from the graft donor. Sequencing used PBMCs, mostly from graft donor cells, obtained 360 days after TCRalphabeta/CD19-depleted stem cell transplant. The CDR3: CTIRPGRAYNEQFF. The CDR3 coding sequence is TGTACCATCCGGCCCGGACGGGCCTACAATGAGCAGTTCTTC.